This T cell receptor (beta chain) is drawn from a study of blood T cells in healthy people across ages. This clonotype was seen only a few times. The CDR3 runs 15 residues. From germline, CDR1 is DFQATT and CDR2 SNEGSKA (reference sequence). The V end was cut by 2 bases, the J end by 2 bases, with 16 bases between. With a J-beta primer mix and a sample-barcoded 5' primer, a second PCR ran about 7 to 12 cycles. All samples gave at least 3 million CDR3-containing paired-end reads. MiXCR was run by TCRdb on the 5' RACE reads, yielding one entry per CDR3 protein. The sample has more than 700,000 distinct CDR3 sequences, about 53% seen once.

V usage is TRBV20-1 and J usage is TRBJ2-7, with D tentatively TRBD1 (7 bases). The clonotype originates from an elderly man in good health. Sample: blood. DNA for the CDR3: TGCAGTGCTAGACCGGAAGGAGGGGGCACCTACGAGCAGTACTTC. It codes for CSARPEGGGTYEQYF.